This passage covers 22 T cell receptor beta chains from one sample sequenced in a study of graft-versus-host responses after intestinal transplantation. Method: immunoSEQ multiplex PCR; TCRdb's copy keeps in-frame clones and lacks some. The sample carries 85,000 to 100,000 clones, under 90% recorded once. These receptors lack a known antigen. The specimen was unstimulated CD4+ T cells sorted from spleen or lymph node cells, collected before intestinal transplant. The source of these receptors is a human donor who received an intestinal transplant.

The V call is TRBV5-4, the J call TRBJ1-2, with D perhaps TRBD1 (6 bases). The CDR3 is made up of 15 amino acids. CDR1 is SGHNT and CDR2 is YYREEE in the germline V gene (reference sequence). Between the trimmed V and J ends, which lost 0 bases and 6 bases, there was a span of 15 bases. The DNA of the CDR3 is TGTGCCAGCAGCTTGGACGCGGGGGCGGTTGATGGCTACACCTTC. Translating it yields CASSLDAGAVDGYTF.

J is TRBJ1-1 and V is TRBV6-5; D is unclear. Looked up from germline, CDR1 is MNHEY and CDR2 is SVGAGI. CDR3 length: 14 residues. Deletions cut 6 bases from V and 4 bases from J, with 15 bases between. The CDR3 is CASSVRVGFTEAFF. The CDR3, as DNA: TGTGCCAGCAGCGTTCGGGTTGGGTTCACTGAAGCTTTCTTT.

The chain uses TRBV7-3 and TRBJ2-7; no firm D call. V lost 5 bases and J lost 3, with 17 bases in between. The CDR3 is 15 amino acids. Germline-derived CDR1 and CDR2 are SGHTA and FQGTGA. The CDR3 DNA sequence: TGTGCCAGCAGCCAACAACCGAGCGAATTCTACGAGCAGTACTTC. Translation gives CASSQQPSEFYEQYF. Full variable domain (missing parts from reference TRBV7-3 and TRBJ2-7): GAGVSQTPSNKVTEKGKYVELRCDPISGHTALYWYRQSLGQGPEFLIYFQGTGAADDSGLPNDRFFAVRPEGSVSTLKIQRTERGDSAVYLCASSQQPSEFYEQYFGPGTRLTVT.

Regarding this clone: Compared with germline, one end of the junction differs, possibly owing to a read error. The chain has TRBV7-3 and TRBJ1-2, with TRBD1 identical over 7 bases. The length of the CDR3 is 13 residues. Germline V gene sequence: CDR1 SGHTA, CDR2 FQGTGA. The CDR3 loop is CASRLNRDSPLSF. The CDR3 region has the DNA TGTGCCAGCAGGCTAAACCGGGACAGTCCCCTCTCCTTC.

The V and J genes are TRBV2 and TRBJ1-4; 7 nucleotides align to TRBD1. V trimming: 5 bases; J trimming: 0 bases; junction bases outside the gene matches: 6. From germline, CDR1 is SNHLY and CDR2 FYNNEI. The CDR3 totals 16 residues. The CDR3 region is CASSTHGTATNEKLFF. The CDR3 region has the DNA TGTGCCAGCAGTACACACGGGACAGCAACTAATGAAAAACTGTTTTTT.

This chain joins TRBV6-5 and TRBJ1-5; D not resolved. Between the trimmed V and J ends, which lost 6 bases and 4 bases, there was a span of 13 bases. This CDR3 has 14 residues. Germline V gives CDR1 MNHEY, CDR2 SVGAGI. CDR3 sequence: CASSAAGNNQPQHF. The CDR3 DNA sequence: TGTGCCAGCAGCGCCGCGGGGAATAATCAGCCCCAGCATTTT.

The chain uses TRBV2 and TRBJ1-2; no firm D call. The CDR3 extends over 14 amino acids. The germline V gene has CDR1 SNHLY and CDR2 FYNNEI. V lost 0 bases to trimming and J lost 2 bases, with 7 bases between them. The CDR3 sequence: CASSEARGNYGYTF. The CDR3 bases are TGTGCCAGCAGTGAAGCTAGAGGGAACTATGGCTACACCTTC. The full variable domain, in which reference TRBV2 and TRBJ1-2 provide the parts outside the CDR3, is EPEVTQTPSHQVTQMGQEVILRCVPISNHLYFYWYRQILGQKVEFLVSFYNNEISEKSEIFDDQFSVERPDGSNFTLKIRSTKLEDSAMYFCASSEARGNYGYTFGSGTRLTVV.

The rearrangement links TRBV27 to TRBJ2-7, with D possibly being TRBD1 (6 bases). Trimming removed 5 bases at V and 5 bases at J, with 19 bases between. This CDR3 has 15 amino acids. CDR1 and CDR2 (germline): MNHEY, SMNVEV (reference sequence). As DNA, the CDR3 is TGTGCCAGCAGTCGCATCCCGACAGGAGTCCACGAGCAGTACTTC. This encodes CASSRIPTGVHEQYF.

The chain uses TRBV18 and TRBJ1-1, with TRBD1 identical over 12 bases. This CDR3 region has 15 residues. The V segment lost 3 bases and the J segment 6 bases; nucleotides outside the gene matches: 5. The germline V gene encodes CDR1 KGHSH and CDR2 LQKENI. The CDR3 nucleotides are TGTGCCAGCTCACCGGGACAGGGGGCGCGGGCTGAAGCTTTCTTT. Its protein product is CASSPGQGARAEAFF.

The V and J genes are TRBV4-2 and TRBJ2-1, with 7 bases identical to TRBD2. There are 13 residues in the CDR3. V was clipped by 1 base and J by 12 bases; unmatched bases: 6. The germline V gene has CDR1 LGHNA and CDR2 YNFKEQ. CDR3 in amino acids: CASSQGYGGWQFF. CDR3 coding DNA: TGTGCCAGCAGCCAAGGTTACGGGGGGTGGCAGTTCTTC.

In its sample, this clone was seen once. The chain carries TRBV19 and TRBJ1-5, with 9 positions matching TRBD1. This CDR3 has 15 residues. V was clipped by 10 bases and J by 0 bases; unmatched bases: 7. In germline, CDR1 is LNHDA, CDR2 SQIVND (reference sequence). CDR3 nucleotides: TGTGCCACTAAGACAGGGGGGTATAGCAATCAGCCCCAGCATTTT. This gives the protein CATKTGGYSNQPQHF.

This chain links TRBV7-9 with TRBJ2-4; a weak D match, TRBD1 (6 bases). V gave up 5 bases and J gave up 9 bases, with 14 bases separating them. CDR1 SEHNR and CDR2 FQNEAQ come from the germline V gene (reference sequence). CDR3 size: 13 residues. The CDR3 nucleotides are TGTGCCAGCAGCCGACCACAGGGTAGCATTCAGTACTTC. This encodes CASSRPQGSIQYF.

Here the CDR3 reads CASSYSATSGAYEQYF. CDR3 in DNA: TGTGCCAGCAGTTACTCGGCCACTAGCGGGGCCTACGAGCAGTACTTC. V and J are TRBV6-5 and TRBJ2-7; 10 bases line up with TRBD2. Germline values: CDR1 MNHEY, CDR2 SVGAGI. The CDR3 consists of 16 residues. Trimming took 0 bases from V and 2 from J; bases not matched to a gene: 4.

This sequence joins TRBV11-2 and TRBJ2-7; the D gene is possibly TRBD2 (7 bases). Looked up from germline, CDR1 is SGHAT and CDR2 is FQNNGV. V lost 0 bases and J 6 bases, leaving 18 bases between the germline ends. This CDR3 contains 16 residues. CDR3 sequence: CASSLDTGWAGAEQYF. The CDR3 nucleotides are TGTGCCAGCAGCTTAGATACGGGGTGGGCGGGGGCCGAGCAGTACTTC.

The chain employs TRBV7-6 and TRBJ1-4, with D possibly being TRBD1 (5 bases). The V and J ends lost 4 bases and 8 bases respectively, with 14 bases between them. Germline V gene lookup returns CDR1 SGHVS and CDR2 FNYEAQ. There are 14 residues in the CDR3. The CDR3 nucleotides are TGTGCCAGCAGCTACCGGGAGGGGAACGAAAAACTGTTTTTT. Protein: CASSYREGNEKLFF.

This chain connects TRBV5-4 to TRBJ1-2; tentative D call: TRBD1 (6 bases). CDR1 and CDR2 (germline): SGHNT, YYREEE (reference sequence). V lost 4 bases to trimming and J lost 7 bases, with 17 bases between them. The CDR3 spans 14 residues. The CDR3 region has the DNA TGTGCCAGCAGCGCTCCAGGGGATTCGGGTGGCTACACCTTC. The encoded protein is CASSAPGDSGGYTF.

The rearrangement joins TRBV4-1 to TRBJ2-5; tentative D call: TRBD1 (6 bases). Trimming pared 4 bases from V and 1 base from J, leaving 10 bases between. CDR3 length equals 14 residues. The germline V gene encodes CDR1 MGHRA and CDR2 YSYEKL. The CDR3 is CASSPGVGQETQYF. Written as DNA, the CDR3 is TGCGCCAGCAGCCCAGGGGTTGGCCAAGAGACCCAGTACTTC.

The chain uses TRBV5-1 and TRBJ1-4; 12 bases align to TRBD1. Per the germline V gene, CDR1 is SGHRS and CDR2 is YFSETQ. After removal of 4 bases from V and 8 bases from J, the junction contained 6 bases not matched to a gene. The CDR3 is made up of 15 amino acids. The CDR3 region has the DNA TGCGCCAGCAGCCCGGGGACAGGGGGCGCGGAAAAACTGTTTTTT. Its protein is CASSPGTGGAEKLFF.

The chain carries TRBV15 and TRBJ1-5; D may be TRBD1 (6 bases). CDR1 LNHNV and CDR2 YYDKDF come from the germline V gene (reference sequence). The CDR3 is 14 amino acids. V shed 8 bases and J shed 7 bases, with 18 bases lying between them. The CDR3 region is CATLQQGTGQPQHF. The CDR3 DNA is TGTGCCACCCTCCAGCAGGGGACGGGGCAGCCCCAGCATTTT.

The chain carries TRBV5-4 and TRBJ2-1, with D perhaps matching TRBD2 (5 bases). CDR1 SGHNT and CDR2 YYREEE come from the germline V gene (reference sequence). This CDR3 is 15 amino acids long. V was pared by 4 bases and J by 0 bases, with 11 bases between. The CDR3 DNA is TGTGCCAGCAGCATAGGACTCAACTCCTACAATGAGCAGTTCTTC. Its translation is CASSIGLNSYNEQFF.

This clone was counted between two and nine times. The J gene is TRBJ2-2, the V gene TRBV5-1; 11 positions match TRBD2. The ends lost 6 bases at V and 2 bases at J; junction bases unmatched: 6. CDR1 is SGHRS, CDR2 YFSETQ, per germline. This CDR3 is built from 16 residues. The CDR3, as DNA: TGCGCCAGCATGTCTAGCGGGGGGCCTAACACCGGGGAGCTGTTTTTT. Its protein is CASMSSGGPNTGELFF.

This chain joins TRBV29-1 and TRBJ2-1; 9 nucleotides agree with TRBD1. The CDR3 spans 13 residues. J lost 9 bases, V lost 2 bases, and 5 bases had no gene match. CDR1 is SQVTM and CDR2 is ANQGSEA in the germline V gene. The chain's CDR3 is CSVERTGEGEQFF. CDR3 sequence (DNA): TGCAGCGTTGAACGGACAGGGGAGGGTGAGCAGTTCTTC.